The rows below give T cell receptor beta chains drawn from one sample of a study of spatial heterogeneity in lung cancer. TCRdb passed the 5' RACE reads through MiXCR, listing each CDR3 protein once. The table includes roughly 14,000 distinct CDR3 sequences, roughly 6% detected once. Sequences were derived from PBMCs, sampled at follow-up. These receptors were collected from a male donor with early-stage non-small cell lung cancer. CDR3s include the opening cysteine and the closing phenylalanine or tryptophan. Fields, in order: D gene, clone size, J gene, V gene, CDR3 protein, CDR3 DNA. A D gene is named only where the DNA matches it firmly. Size is stated for part of the rows, as once, few or many counts, or as a class when the clone is expanded.

D: TRBD2; size: -; J: TRBJ2-3; V: TRBV11-2; CDR3: CASRSSGRAWRDTQYF; DNA: TGTGCCAGCAGGTCTAGCGGGAGGGCCTGGAGGGATACGCAGTATTTT
D: TRBD1; size: many; J: TRBJ2-7; V: TRBV29-1; CDR3: CSVEYRGHEQYF; DNA: TGCAGCGTTGAATACAGGGGGCACGAGCAGTACTTC
D: TRBD2; size: many; J: TRBJ2-1; V: TRBV28; CDR3: CASVLGGASGKGEQFF; DNA: TGTGCCAGCGTCTTGGGTGGGGCTAGCGGGAAGGGTGAGCAGTTCTTC
D: TRBD2; size: many; J: TRBJ2-1; V: TRBV7-2; CDR3: CASSVATSGSTNEQFF; DNA: TGTGCCAGCAGCGTAGCGACTAGCGGGAGTACCAATGAGCAGTTCTTC
D: TRBD1; size: many; J: TRBJ1-5; V: TRBV27; CDR3: CASGPRTGLNQPQHF; DNA: TGTGCCAGCGGCCCCCGGACAGGGTTGAATCAGCCCCAGCATTTT
D: TRBD1; size: few; J: TRBJ1-2; V: TRBV5-6; CDR3: CASSPDRGQNYGYTF; DNA: TGTGCCAGCAGCCCGGATAGGGGGCAAAACTATGGCTACACCTTC
D: -; size: -; J: TRBJ2-5; V: TRBV12-3/TRBV12-4; CDR3: CASSFQGRETQYF; DNA: TGTGCCAGCAGTTTCCAGGGGCGAGAGACCCAGTACTTC
D: TRBD2; size: many; J: TRBJ2-7; V: TRBV20-1; CDR3: CSAQGTSGSYEQYF; DNA: TGCAGTGCGCAGGGGACTAGCGGATCCTACGAGCAGTACTTC
D: TRBD1; size: many; J: TRBJ2-5; V: TRBV5-4; CDR3: CASSRGGQGQETQYF; DNA: TGTGCCAGCAGCAGGGGGGGACAGGGCCAAGAGACCCAGTACTTC
D: -; size: many; J: TRBJ2-7; V: TRBV28; CDR3: CASRTLLSYEQYF; DNA: TGTGCCAGCAGGACCCTCCTCTCCTACGAGCAGTACTTC
D: TRBD1; size: many; J: TRBJ2-7; V: TRBV13; CDR3: CASSGDRGPDEQYF; DNA: TGTGCCAGCAGCGGAGACAGGGGGCCAGACGAGCAGTACTTC
D: -; size: few; J: TRBJ2-5; V: TRBV14; CDR3: CASSPRFGGMQTQYF; DNA: TGTGCCAGCAGCCCCCGGTTCGGAGGCATGCAGACCCAGTACTTC
D: -; size: -; J: TRBJ2-1; V: TRBV5-1; CDR3: CASTRGQGRREQFF; DNA: TGCGCCAGCACTCGAGGGCAGGGCCGGAGAGAGCAGTTCTTC
D: -; size: -; J: TRBJ1-2; V: TRBV28; CDR3: CASSSQGGGYGYTF; DNA: TGTGCCAGCAGTTCACAGGGCGGCGGCTATGGCTACACCTTC
D: TRBD2; size: many; J: TRBJ2-1; V: TRBV20-1; CDR3: CSASKAGVTYNEQFF; DNA: TGCAGTGCTAGCAAAGCGGGAGTCACCTACAATGAGCAGTTCTTC
D: -; size: few; J: TRBJ1-6; V: TRBV10-3; CDR3: CAISESYGRKNSPLHF; DNA: TGTGCCATCAGTGAGTCGTACGGCAGAAAGAATTCACCCCTCCACTTT
D: TRBD2; size: many; J: TRBJ2-3; V: TRBV4-1; CDR3: CASSQNGLAGTSTDTQYF; DNA: TGCGCCAGCAGCCAGAACGGACTAGCGGGAACTAGCACAGATACGCAGTATTTT
D: -; size: -; J: TRBJ2-1; V: TRBV23-1; CDR3: CASRGFLGEQFF; DNA: TGCGCCAGCCGGGGATTCTTGGGAGAGCAGTTCTTC
D: TRBD1; size: many; J: TRBJ1-4; V: TRBV20-1; CDR3: CSARAGQGDEKLFF; DNA: TGCAGTGCTAGGGCCGGACAGGGGGATGAAAAACTGTTTTTT
D: -; size: medium-sized; J: TRBJ1-4; V: TRBV6-5; CDR3: CASSPRWQGSPDPNEKLFF; DNA: TGTGCCAGCAGCCCCCGGTGGCAGGGCTCTCCGGACCCTAATGAAAAACTGTTTTTT